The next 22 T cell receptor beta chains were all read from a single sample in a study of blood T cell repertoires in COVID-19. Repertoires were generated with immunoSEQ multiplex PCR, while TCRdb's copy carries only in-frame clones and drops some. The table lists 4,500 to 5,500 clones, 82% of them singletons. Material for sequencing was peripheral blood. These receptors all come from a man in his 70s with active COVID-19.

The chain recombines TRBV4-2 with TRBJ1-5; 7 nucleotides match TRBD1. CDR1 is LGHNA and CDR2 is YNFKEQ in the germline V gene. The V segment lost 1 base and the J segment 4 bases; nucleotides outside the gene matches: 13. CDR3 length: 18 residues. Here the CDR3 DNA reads TGTGCCAGCAGCCAAGGTCTAGGGGGCACAAACAGGAATCAGCCCCAGCATTTT. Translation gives CASSQGLGGTNRNQPQHF.

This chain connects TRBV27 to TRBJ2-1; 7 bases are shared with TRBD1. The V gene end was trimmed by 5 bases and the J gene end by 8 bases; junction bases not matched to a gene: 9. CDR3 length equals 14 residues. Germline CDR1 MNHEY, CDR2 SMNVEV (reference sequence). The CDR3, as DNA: TGTGCCAGCAGTCCCCGCGAGGGGGCGTATGAGCAGTTCTTC. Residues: CASSPREGAYEQFF.

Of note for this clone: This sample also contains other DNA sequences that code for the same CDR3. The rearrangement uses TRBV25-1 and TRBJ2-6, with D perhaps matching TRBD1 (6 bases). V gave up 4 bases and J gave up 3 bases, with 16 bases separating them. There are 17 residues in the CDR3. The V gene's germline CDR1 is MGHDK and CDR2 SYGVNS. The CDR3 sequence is CASSARTAADGANVLTF. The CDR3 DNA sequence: TGTGCCAGCAGTGCCAGGACAGCCGCTGATGGGGCCAACGTCCTGACTTTC.

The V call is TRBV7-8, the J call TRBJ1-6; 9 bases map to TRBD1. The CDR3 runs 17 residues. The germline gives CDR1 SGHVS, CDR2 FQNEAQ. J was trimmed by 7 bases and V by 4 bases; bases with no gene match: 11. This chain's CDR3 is CASSSRSDRGGNSPLHF. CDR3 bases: TGTGCCAGCAGCTCCCGTTCGGACAGGGGAGGCAATTCACCCCTCCACTTT.

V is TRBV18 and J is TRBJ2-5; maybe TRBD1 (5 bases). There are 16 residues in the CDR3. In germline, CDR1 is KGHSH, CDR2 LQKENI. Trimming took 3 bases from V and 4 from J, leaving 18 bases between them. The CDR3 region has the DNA TGTGCCAGCTCACCCCGGACAAGGTTGGGGCCAGAGACCCAGTACTTC. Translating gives CASSPRTRLGPETQYF.

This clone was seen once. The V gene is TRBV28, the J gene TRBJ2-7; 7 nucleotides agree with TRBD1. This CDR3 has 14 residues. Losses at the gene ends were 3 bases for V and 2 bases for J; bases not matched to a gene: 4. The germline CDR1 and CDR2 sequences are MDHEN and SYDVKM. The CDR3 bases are TGTGCCAGCAGTTTTACCCAGGGGGCCTACGAGCAGTACTTC. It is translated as CASSFTQGAYEQYF.

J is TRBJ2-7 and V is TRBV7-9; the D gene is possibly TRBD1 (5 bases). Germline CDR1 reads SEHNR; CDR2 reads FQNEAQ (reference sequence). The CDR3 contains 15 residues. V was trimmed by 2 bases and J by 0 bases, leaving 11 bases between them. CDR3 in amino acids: CASSLTQGNSYEQYF. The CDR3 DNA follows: TGTGCCAGCAGCTTAACCCAGGGTAACTCCTACGAGCAGTACTTC.

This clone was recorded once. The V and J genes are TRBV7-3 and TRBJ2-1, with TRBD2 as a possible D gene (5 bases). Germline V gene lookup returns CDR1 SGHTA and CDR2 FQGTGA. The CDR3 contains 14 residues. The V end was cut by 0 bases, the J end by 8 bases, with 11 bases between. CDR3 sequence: CASSLTVGDDEQFF. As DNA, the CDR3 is TGTGCCAGCAGCTTAACGGTCGGGGATGATGAGCAGTTCTTC.

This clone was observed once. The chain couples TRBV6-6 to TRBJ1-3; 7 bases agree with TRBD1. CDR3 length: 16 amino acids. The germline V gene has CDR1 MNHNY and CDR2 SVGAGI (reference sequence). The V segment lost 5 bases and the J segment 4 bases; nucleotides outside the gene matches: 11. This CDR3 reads CASSGEQGSYGNTIYF. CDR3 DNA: TGTGCCAGCAGTGGTGAACAGGGGTCCTACGGAAACACCATATATTTT.

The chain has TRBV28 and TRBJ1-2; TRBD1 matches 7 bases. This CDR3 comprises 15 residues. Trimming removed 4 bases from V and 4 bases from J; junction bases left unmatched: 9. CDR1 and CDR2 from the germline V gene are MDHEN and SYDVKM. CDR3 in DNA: TGTGCCAGCAGTTCGCAAGGAGGGGACAGCTATGGCTACACCTTC. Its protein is CASSSQGGDSYGYTF.

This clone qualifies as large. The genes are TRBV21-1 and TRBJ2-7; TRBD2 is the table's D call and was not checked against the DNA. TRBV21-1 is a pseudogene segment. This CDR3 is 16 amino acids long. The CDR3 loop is CASSKGGGARGYEQYF. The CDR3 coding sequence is TGTGCCAGCAGCAAAGGGGGAGGGGCCCGGGGCTACGAGCAGTACTTC.

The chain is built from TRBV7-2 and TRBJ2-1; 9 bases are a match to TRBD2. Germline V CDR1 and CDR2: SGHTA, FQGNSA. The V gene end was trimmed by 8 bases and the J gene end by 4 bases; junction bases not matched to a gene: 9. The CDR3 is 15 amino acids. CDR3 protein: CASGSTLAGYNEQFF. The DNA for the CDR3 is TGTGCCAGCGGCTCTACGCTAGCGGGGTACAATGAGCAGTTCTTC. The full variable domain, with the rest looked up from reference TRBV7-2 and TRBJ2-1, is GAGVSQSPSNKVTEKGKDVELRCDPISGHTALYWYRQSLGQGLEFLIYFQGNSAPDKSGLPSDRFSAERTGGSVSTLTIQRTQQEDSAVYLCASGSTLAGYNEQFFGPGTRLTVL.

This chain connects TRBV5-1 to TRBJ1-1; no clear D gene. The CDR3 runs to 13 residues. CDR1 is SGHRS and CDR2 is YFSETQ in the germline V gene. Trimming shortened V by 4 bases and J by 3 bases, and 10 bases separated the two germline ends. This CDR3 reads CASSPSGDTEAFF. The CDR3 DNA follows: TGCGCCAGCAGCCCATCCGGGGACACTGAAGCTTTCTTT.

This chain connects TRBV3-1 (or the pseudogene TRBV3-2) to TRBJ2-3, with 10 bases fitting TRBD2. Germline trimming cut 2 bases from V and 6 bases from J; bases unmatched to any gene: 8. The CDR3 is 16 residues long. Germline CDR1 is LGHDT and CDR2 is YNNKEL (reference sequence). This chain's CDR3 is CASSQTPAGGLDTQYF. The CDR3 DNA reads TGTGCCAGCAGCCAAACCCCAGCGGGGGGGCTGGATACGCAGTATTTT.

The CDR3 sequence is CASSQGWTGGTQTGELFF. The CDR3 bases are TGCGCCAGCAGCCAGGGGTGGACAGGGGGAACACAAACCGGGGAGCTGTTTTTT. The chain combines TRBV4-1 with TRBJ2-2; 10 nucleotides align to TRBD1. This CDR3 is 18 amino acids long. Trimming took 3 bases from V and 5 from J; bases not matched to a gene: 12. Per germline, CDR1 MGHRA and CDR2 YSYEKL.

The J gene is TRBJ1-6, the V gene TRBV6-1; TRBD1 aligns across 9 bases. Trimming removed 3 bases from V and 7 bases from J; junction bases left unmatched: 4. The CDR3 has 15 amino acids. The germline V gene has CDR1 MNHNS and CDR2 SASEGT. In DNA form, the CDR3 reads TGTGCCAGCAGTGATGGACAGGGGCGAAATTCACCCCTCCACTTT. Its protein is CASSDGQGRNSPLHF.

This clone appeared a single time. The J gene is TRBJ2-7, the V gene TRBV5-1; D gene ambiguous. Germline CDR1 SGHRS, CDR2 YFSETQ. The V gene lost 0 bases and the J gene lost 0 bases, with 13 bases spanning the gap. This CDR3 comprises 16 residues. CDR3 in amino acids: CASSLEPGVTSYEQYF. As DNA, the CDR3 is TGCGCCAGCAGCTTGGAGCCAGGCGTAACCTCCTACGAGCAGTACTTC.

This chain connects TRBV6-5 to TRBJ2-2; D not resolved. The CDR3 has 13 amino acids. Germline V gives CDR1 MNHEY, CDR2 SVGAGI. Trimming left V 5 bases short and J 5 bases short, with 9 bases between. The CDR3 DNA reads TGTGCCAGCAGTCCCAGGTGGACCGGGGAGCTGTTTTTT. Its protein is CASSPRWTGELFF.

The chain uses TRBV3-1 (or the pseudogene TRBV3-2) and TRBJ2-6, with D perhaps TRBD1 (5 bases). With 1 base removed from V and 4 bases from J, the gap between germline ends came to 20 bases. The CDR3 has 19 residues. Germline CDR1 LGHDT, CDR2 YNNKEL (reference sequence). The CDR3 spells CASSQGSDTGLQGANVLTF. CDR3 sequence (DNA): TGTGCCAGCAGCCAAGGATCGGACACGGGCCTACAAGGGGCCAACGTCCTGACTTTC.

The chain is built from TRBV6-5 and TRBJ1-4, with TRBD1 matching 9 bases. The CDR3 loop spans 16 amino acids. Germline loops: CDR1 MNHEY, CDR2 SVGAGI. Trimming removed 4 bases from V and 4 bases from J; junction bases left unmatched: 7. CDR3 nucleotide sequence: TGTGCCAGCAGTTCCGGGACAGGGTGGGGTAATGAAAAACTGTTTTTT. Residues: CASSSGTGWGNEKLFF.

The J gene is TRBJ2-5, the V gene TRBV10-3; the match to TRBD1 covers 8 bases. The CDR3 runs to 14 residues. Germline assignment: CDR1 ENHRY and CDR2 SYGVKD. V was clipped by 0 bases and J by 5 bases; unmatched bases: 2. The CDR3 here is CAISESGDRETQYF. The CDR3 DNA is TGTGCCATCAGTGAGTCGGGGGACAGGGAGACCCAGTACTTC.

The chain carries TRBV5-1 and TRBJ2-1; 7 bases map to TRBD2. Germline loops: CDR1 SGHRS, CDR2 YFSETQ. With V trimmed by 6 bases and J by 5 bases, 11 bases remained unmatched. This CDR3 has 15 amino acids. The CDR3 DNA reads TGCGCCAGCAAGGAGGCGGGAGTAGCGGACAATGAGCAGTTCTTC. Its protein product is CASKEAGVADNEQFF. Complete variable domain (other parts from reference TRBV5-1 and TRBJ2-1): KAGVTQTPRYLIKTRGQQVTLSCSPISGHRSVSWYQQTPGQGLQFLFEYFSETQRNKGNFPGRFSGRQFSNSRSEMNVSTLELGDSALYLCASKEAGVADNEQFFGPGTRLTVL.